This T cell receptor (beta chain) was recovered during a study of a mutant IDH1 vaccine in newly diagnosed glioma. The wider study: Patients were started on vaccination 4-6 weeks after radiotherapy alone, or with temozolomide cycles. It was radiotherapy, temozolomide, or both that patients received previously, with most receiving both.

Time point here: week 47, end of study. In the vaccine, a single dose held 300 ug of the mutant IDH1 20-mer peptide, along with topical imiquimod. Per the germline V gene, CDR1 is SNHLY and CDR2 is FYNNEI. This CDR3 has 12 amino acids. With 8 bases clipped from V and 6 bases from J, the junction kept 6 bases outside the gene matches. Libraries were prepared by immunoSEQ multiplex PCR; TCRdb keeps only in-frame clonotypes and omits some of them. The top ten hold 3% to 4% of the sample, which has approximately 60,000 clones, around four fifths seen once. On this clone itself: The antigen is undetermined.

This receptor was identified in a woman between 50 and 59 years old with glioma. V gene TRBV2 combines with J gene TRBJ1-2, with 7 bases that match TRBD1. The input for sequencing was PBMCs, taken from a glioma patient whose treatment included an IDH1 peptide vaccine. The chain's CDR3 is CASVRDSHGYTF. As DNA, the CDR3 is TGTGCCAGCGTCCGGGACAGCCATGGCTACACCTTC.